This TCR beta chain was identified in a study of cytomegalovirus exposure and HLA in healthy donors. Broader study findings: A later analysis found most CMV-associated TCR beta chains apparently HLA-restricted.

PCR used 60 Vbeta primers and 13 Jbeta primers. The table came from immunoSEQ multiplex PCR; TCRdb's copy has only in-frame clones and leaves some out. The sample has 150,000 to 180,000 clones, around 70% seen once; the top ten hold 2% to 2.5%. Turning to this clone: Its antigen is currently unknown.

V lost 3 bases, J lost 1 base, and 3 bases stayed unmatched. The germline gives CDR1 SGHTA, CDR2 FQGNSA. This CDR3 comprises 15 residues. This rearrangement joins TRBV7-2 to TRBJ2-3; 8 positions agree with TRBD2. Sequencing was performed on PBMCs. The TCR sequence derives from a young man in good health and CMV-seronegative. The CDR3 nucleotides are TGTGCCAGCAGCTTCGGCGGGGGGCGCACAGATACGCAGTATTTT. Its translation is CASSFGGGRTDTQYF.